The 7 T cell receptor beta chains below all came from one sample that was sequenced in a study of cytomegalovirus exposure and HLA in healthy donors. Amplification used 60 Vbeta primers and 13 Jbeta primers. Clones were sequenced by immunoSEQ multiplex PCR, and TCRdb holds only the in-frame ones, with some missing. The table records fewer than 350,000 clones, over 85% of them present only once. The sample taken for sequencing was PBMCs. These receptor sequences come from a young woman in good health and CMV-seronegative.

The chain is built from TRBV9 and TRBJ2-5; tentatively, D is TRBD2 (7 bases). V lost 0 bases and J lost 5, with 17 bases in between. Germline V gene sequence: CDR1 SGDLS, CDR2 YYNGEE. The CDR3 sequence is 16 residues long. CDR3 protein: CASSVGGGGFWETQYF. CDR3 coding DNA: TGTGCCAGCAGCGTAGGAGGGGGGGGTTTTTGGGAGACCCAGTACTTC.

This clone was seen once. V is TRBV6-1 and J is TRBJ1-4; 8 bases match TRBD1. V dropped 3 bases and J dropped 8; count of bases not matched to a gene: 5. The germline V gene encodes CDR1 MNHNS and CDR2 SASEGT. CDR3 size: 14 residues. The CDR3 nucleotides read TGTGCCAGCAGTGATTTGTACAGGGGGGAAAAACTGTTTTTT. This sequence encodes CASSDLYRGEKLFF.

The chain joins TRBV5-1 to TRBJ2-7; 7 bases agree with TRBD1. Germline CDR1 and CDR2: SGHRS and YFSETQ. The CDR3 contains 14 residues. V trimming: 4 bases; J trimming: 0 bases; junction bases outside the gene matches: 4. CDR3 sequence (DNA): TGCGCCAGCAGCGGGGGACAGCGCTCCTACGAGCAGTACTTC. It codes for CASSGGQRSYEQYF.

The chain employs TRBV11-3 and TRBJ2-7, with TRBD2 matching over 8 bases. The CDR3 extends over 15 amino acids. The ends lost 5 bases at V and 3 bases at J; junction bases unmatched: 9. Germline V gene data show CDR1 as SGHNT and CDR2 as YENEEA. As DNA, the CDR3 is TGTGCCAGCAGCGCTCGGGGGGGAAGAGGCTACGAGCAGTACTTC. Amino acid sequence: CASSARGGRGYEQYF.

The chain uses TRBV6-6 and TRBJ1-2; no reliable D call. V lost 2 bases to trimming and J lost 4 bases, with 14 bases between them. CDR1 is MNHNY, CDR2 SVGAGI, per germline (reference sequence). CDR3 size: 15 residues. CDR3: CASSYDRGSVYGYTF. CDR3 DNA sequence: TGTGCCAGCAGTTACGATAGAGGCTCCGTCTATGGCTACACCTTC.

The rearrangement links TRBV30 to TRBJ1-1; tentatively, D is TRBD1 (5 bases). Trimming cost V 0 bases and J 2 bases, with 7 bases left between them. Germline-derived CDR1 and CDR2 are GTSNPN and SVGIG (reference sequence). The CDR3 is 13 amino acids. CDR3 region: CAWSVGANTEAFF. As DNA, the CDR3 is TGTGCCTGGAGTGTAGGGGCAAACACTGAAGCTTTCTTT. The entire variable domain, with the rest obtained from reference TRBV30 and TRBJ1-1, is as follows: SQTIHQWPATLVQPVGSPLSLECTVEGTSNPNLYWYRQAAGRGLQLLFYSVGIGQISSEVPQNLSASRPQDRQFILSSKKLLLSDSGFYLCAWSVGANTEAFFGQGTRLTVV.

The chain couples TRBV14 to TRBJ2-5; TRBD2 matches 8 bases. V trimming: 1 base; J trimming: 5 bases; junction bases outside the gene matches: 9. The CDR3 covers 16 residues. Germline CDR1 is SGHDN and CDR2 is FVKESK. In nucleotides, the CDR3 is TGTGCCAGCAGCCAAGCTTTCGGGGGGGCTTGGGAGACCCAGTACTTC. Protein product: CASSQAFGGAWETQYF.